A single sample is the source of the 32 T cell receptor beta chains below, sequenced in a study of blood T cell repertoires in COVID-19. Clones were sequenced by immunoSEQ multiplex PCR, and TCRdb holds only the in-frame ones, with some missing. The table has roughly 260,000 clones, roughly 82% seen once. The sequenced material came from peripheral blood. All receptors derive from a woman between 70 and 85 years old with acute or convalescent COVID-19.

The chain couples TRBV6-2 or TRBV6-3 to TRBJ1-4; perhaps TRBD1 as D (5 bases). Trimming pared 6 bases from V and 0 bases from J, leaving 17 bases between. The CDR3 is 17 residues long. Germline values: CDR1 MNHEY, CDR2 SVGEGT. Here the CDR3 DNA reads TGTGCCAGCAGCGAGACGCAGGGAGGTGCAACTAATGAAAAACTGTTTTTT. It is translated as CASSETQGGATNEKLFF.

The chain links TRBV6-5 to TRBJ1-3, with TRBD1 matching over 7 bases. This CDR3 has 15 amino acids. V shed 7 bases, J shed 0 bases, and the junction held 6 bases outside the gene matches. From germline, CDR1 is MNHEY and CDR2 SVGAGI. DNA for the CDR3: TGTGCCAGCATCAAGGGACAGCTCTCTGGAAACACCATATATTTT. This gives the protein CASIKGQLSGNTIYF.

The chain employs TRBV15 and TRBJ1-2; D is unresolved. Trimming took 0 bases from V and 4 from J, leaving 9 bases between them. Germline V gives CDR1 LNHNV, CDR2 YYDKDF (reference sequence). The CDR3 length is 14 residues. The CDR3 nucleotides are TGTGCCACCAGCAGAGATTCCGGTCGCTATGGCTACACCTTC. Protein sequence: CATSRDSGRYGYTF. The entire variable domain, with the rest obtained from reference TRBV15 and TRBJ1-2, is as follows: DAMVIQNPRYQVTQFGKPVTLSCSQTLNHNVMYWYQQKSSQAPKLLFHYYDKDFNNEADTPDNFQSRRPNTSFCFLDIRSPGLGDTAMYLCATSRDSGRYGYTFGSGTRLTVV.

The rearrangement links TRBV29-1 to TRBJ1-1; 7 bases match TRBD1. V lost 7 bases to trimming and J lost 1 base; unmatched junction nucleotides: 6. The CDR3 runs 13 residues. Germline values: CDR1 SQVTM, CDR2 ANQGSEA. CDR3 residues: CSGAQGQNTEAFF. CDR3 bases: TGCAGCGGTGCACAGGGGCAGAACACTGAAGCTTTCTTT.

The chain recombines TRBV5-1 with TRBJ2-1; the match to TRBD2 covers 9 bases. This CDR3 is built from 16 residues. Germline CDR1 SGHRS, CDR2 YFSETQ. Trimming at V came to 1 base and at J to 9 bases, leaving 11 bases not matched to a gene. CDR3 amino acids: CASSLMAGGQTSEQFF. In DNA form, the CDR3 reads TGCGCCAGCAGCTTGATGGCGGGGGGGCAAACGAGTGAGCAGTTCTTC.

J is TRBJ1-1 and V is TRBV6-6; D call uncertain. CDR3 length equals 12 residues. V was trimmed by 7 bases and J by 2 bases, leaving 8 bases between them. The germline V gene has CDR1 MNHNY and CDR2 SVGAGI (reference sequence). CDR3 coding DNA: TGTGCCAGCACGTATATAAACACTGAAGCTTTCTTT. Translating gives CASTYINTEAFF.

The rearrangement joins TRBV30 to TRBJ1-5; 8 bases are a match to TRBD1. J lost 4 bases, V lost 2 bases, and 10 bases had no gene match. In germline, CDR1 is GTSNPN, CDR2 SVGIG (reference sequence). This CDR3 contains 16 residues. The CDR3 region is CAWSPSGQGRNQPQHF. The CDR3 DNA follows: TGTGCCTGGAGTCCCTCAGGACAGGGTAGGAATCAGCCCCAGCATTTT.

This clone was seen a single time. The rearrangement uses TRBV4-2 and TRBJ2-3, with D tentatively TRBD1 (5 bases). CDR3 size: 15 residues. V was clipped by 2 bases and J by 3 bases, with 12 bases between them. Germline CDR1 LGHNA, CDR2 YNFKEQ. The CDR3 DNA reads TGTGCCAGCAGCCAAATATTGCAGGGAACAGATACGCAGTATTTT. Protein sequence: CASSQILQGTDTQYF.

V usage is TRBV6-2 or TRBV6-3 and J usage is TRBJ1-1; 7 bases map to TRBD1. The CDR3 is 19 residues long. Germline CDR1 and CDR2: MNHEY and SVGEGT. Unmatched junction bases numbered 16, after V lost 2 bases and J lost 1 base. The CDR3 here is CASSYNRGGVYSANTEAFF. DNA for the CDR3: TGTGCCAGCAGTTACAACAGGGGAGGTGTCTATAGTGCGAACACTGAAGCTTTCTTT.

V and J are TRBV28 and TRBJ1-6, with D tentatively TRBD1 (5 bases). CDR1 MDHEN and CDR2 SYDVKM come from the germline V gene. This CDR3 has 15 amino acids. V was cut by 2 bases and J by 9 bases, with 14 bases left in between. The DNA of the CDR3 is TGTGCCAGCAGTTTAAGGGCAGGGATGGGTTCACCCCTCCACTTT. It yields the protein CASSLRAGMGSPLHF.

The rearrangement joins TRBV3-1 (or the pseudogene TRBV3-2) to TRBJ2-3; 9 positions agree with TRBD2. V shed 5 bases and J 2 bases; nucleotides not matched to a gene: 5. The CDR3 spans 15 residues. The germline gives CDR1 LGHDT, CDR2 YNNKEL (reference sequence). CDR3 sequence: CASSTTSGLTDTQYF. The DNA of the CDR3 is TGTGCCAGCAGCACGACTAGCGGCCTCACAGATACGCAGTATTTT.

DNA of the CDR3: TGTGCCAGCCGGCTGGACAACACTAACACTGAAGCTTTCTTT. Translated, it gives CASRLDNTNTEAFF. The J gene is TRBJ1-1, the V gene TRBV6-5; D might be TRBD1 (5 bases). The CDR3 is 14 amino acids. Germline lookup yields CDR1 MNHEY and CDR2 SVGAGI. Trimming cost V 8 bases and J 2 bases, with 15 bases left between them.

In nucleotides, the CDR3 is TGCGCCAGCAGCCAAGCGGCAGGGGGCTTGAACACTGAAGCTTTCTTT. Its protein is CASSQAAGGLNTEAFF. The chain uses TRBV4-1 and TRBJ1-1; TRBD1 aligns across 8 bases. The CDR3 totals 16 residues. With V trimmed by 1 base and J by 0 bases, 4 bases remained unmatched. Germline assignment: CDR1 MGHRA and CDR2 YSYEKL.

CDR3 in DNA: TGCGCCAGCAGCTTCCGGACAGGGAATGAAAAACTGTTTTTT. Protein product: CASSFRTGNEKLFF. The rearrangement links TRBV5-1 to TRBJ1-4, with TRBD1 matching over 8 bases. The V gene's germline CDR1 is SGHRS and CDR2 YFSETQ. CDR3 length: 14 amino acids. V lost 2 bases and J lost 5; bases outside the gene matches: 2.

This rearrangement joins TRBV11-3 to TRBJ1-4; TRBD1 is a possible D gene (6 bases). V was cut by 7 bases and J by 0 bases, with 6 bases left in between. Per the germline V gene, CDR1 is SGHNT and CDR2 is YENEEA. There are 13 residues in the CDR3. The CDR3 here is CASKGATNEKLFF. DNA for the CDR3: TGTGCCAGCAAGGGGGCAACTAATGAAAAACTGTTTTTT.

The CDR3 bases are TGCGCCAGCAGCCAAGATCCATTCCAGGGGAATGGCTACACCTTC. Translated, it gives CASSQDPFQGNGYTF. V gene TRBV4-3 combines with J gene TRBJ1-2; D perhaps matches TRBD1 (6 bases). The CDR3 runs to 15 residues. V lost 0 bases and J 6 bases, leaving 14 bases between the germline ends. The germline V gene has CDR1 LGHNA and CDR2 YSLEER.

The chain is built from TRBV3-1 (or the pseudogene TRBV3-2) and TRBJ1-2; D is perhaps TRBD1 (6 bases). Trimming took off 0 bases at V and 6 bases at J, with 14 bases between the two ends. CDR1 LGHDT and CDR2 YNNKEL come from the germline V gene (reference sequence). The CDR3 has 15 residues. The CDR3 nucleotides are TGTGCCAGCAGCCAAGATGCCAGGGGTAGGAATGGCTACACCTTC. Protein product: CASSQDARGRNGYTF.

This sequence joins TRBV5-6 and TRBJ1-2; TRBD1 might be the D (6 bases). Germline values: CDR1 SGHDT, CDR2 YYEEEE. This CDR3 contains 14 residues. Trimming shortened V by 5 bases and J by 5 bases, and 16 bases separated the two germline ends. The CDR3 loop is CASRTGTKPYGYTF. DNA for the CDR3: TGTGCCAGCAGAACCGGGACAAAACCTTATGGCTACACCTTC. Filled out from reference TRBV5-6 and TRBJ1-2, the complete variable domain reads DAGVTQSPTHLIKTRGQQVTLRCSPKSGHDTVSWYQQALGQGPQFIFQYYEEEERQRGNFPDRFSGHQFPNYSSELNVNALLLGDSALYLCASRTGTKPYGYTFGSGTRLTVV.

DNA of the CDR3: TGCGCCAGCAGCTTCCAGGGCTCGCGGGAAAAACTGTTTTTT. The encoded protein is CASSFQGSREKLFF. The rearrangement links TRBV5-1 to TRBJ1-4; TRBD1 is a possible D gene (5 bases). The V end was cut by 2 bases, the J end by 8 bases, with 13 bases between. The CDR3 is made up of 14 amino acids. CDR1 SGHRS and CDR2 YFSETQ come from the germline V gene.

The chain joins TRBV10-3 to TRBJ1-4; the D gene is possibly TRBD1 (6 bases). Trimming cost V 6 bases and J 1 base, with 12 bases left between them. Germline V gene sequence: CDR1 ENHRY, CDR2 SYGVKD. The CDR3 is made up of 15 amino acids. The CDR3 nucleotides are TGTGCCATCAGCCAGAACAGGGAAACTAATGAAAAACTGTTTTTT. Its translation is CAISQNRETNEKLFF.

This clone was seen repeatedly, ten times or more. The CDR3 region has the DNA TGTGCCAGCAAAACAGGCAGCTACTATGGCTACACCTTC. It codes for CASKTGSYYGYTF. The chain employs TRBV6-5 and TRBJ1-2; D may be TRBD1 (5 bases). This CDR3 region has 13 residues. Trimming left V 7 bases short and J 3 bases short, with 12 bases between. Germline V gives CDR1 MNHEY, CDR2 SVGAGI.

The V call is TRBV7-8, the J call TRBJ1-1; no clear D. The length of the CDR3 is 14 residues. Trimming shortened V by 4 bases and J by 1 base, and 10 bases separated the two germline ends. Per germline, CDR1 SGHVS and CDR2 FQNEAQ. The CDR3 here is CASSSTRWNTEAFF. The CDR3 DNA reads as TGTGCCAGCAGCTCAACTCGATGGAACACTGAAGCTTTCTTT.

V usage is TRBV11-2 and J usage is TRBJ1-1; no firm D call. Germline loops: CDR1 SGHAT, CDR2 FQNNGV. V lost 3 bases to trimming and J lost 6 bases, with 14 bases between them. The CDR3 is 14 amino acids. Here the CDR3 reads CASSLSPNGAEAFF. In DNA, the CDR3 is TGTGCCAGCAGCTTGTCACCCAACGGGGCTGAAGCTTTCTTT.

The chain combines TRBV3-1 (or the pseudogene TRBV3-2) with TRBJ1-4; TRBD1 matches at 8 bases. The J segment lost 0 bases and the V segment lost 1 base, leaving 1 base of the junction unmatched. The CDR3 totals 16 residues. From germline, CDR1 is LGHDT and CDR2 YNNKEL (reference sequence). The CDR3 protein is CASSQVTGATNEKLFF. The DNA for the CDR3 is TGTGCCAGCAGCCAAGTGACAGGGGCAACTAATGAAAAACTGTTTTTT.

This chain links TRBV25-1 with TRBJ2-7; 7 bases match TRBD1. Germline loops: CDR1 MGHDK, CDR2 SYGVNS. The CDR3 has 15 amino acids. Unmatched junction bases numbered 11, after V lost 4 bases and J lost 5 bases. This CDR3 is CASSGANRGSNEQYF. In DNA, the CDR3 is TGTGCCAGCAGTGGAGCGAACAGGGGTTCCAACGAGCAGTACTTC.

The chain joins TRBV27 to TRBJ1-5; D may be TRBD1 (5 bases). Germline V CDR1 and CDR2: MNHEY, SMNVEV (reference sequence). The CDR3 length is 16 residues. The V end lost 6 bases, the J end lost 4 bases, and 19 bases lay between the germline ends. The CDR3 region is CASSPREGIGNQPQHF. CDR3 sequence (DNA): TGTGCCAGCAGCCCTCGGGAGGGGATAGGAAATCAGCCCCAGCATTTT.

This rearrangement joins TRBV7-9 to TRBJ1-6; D is perhaps TRBD1 (6 bases). The V gene lost 3 bases and the J gene lost 7 bases, with 10 bases spanning the gap. The CDR3 extends over 14 amino acids. The germline gives CDR1 SEHNR, CDR2 FQNEAQ (reference sequence). This CDR3 reads CASSFTQGNSPLHF. CDR3 sequence (DNA): TGTGCCAGCAGCTTTACACAGGGAAATTCACCCCTCCACTTT.

CDR3 loop: CASSESIPRETQYF. The CDR3 nucleotides are TGTGCCAGCAGTGAGAGTATACCAAGAGAGACCCAGTACTTC. The chain carries TRBV6-6 and TRBJ2-5; no clear D gene. V lost 5 bases and J 4 bases, leaving 14 bases between the germline ends. Looked up from germline, CDR1 is MNHNY and CDR2 is SVGAGI (reference sequence). The CDR3 is 14 residues long.

The chain couples TRBV5-1 to TRBJ2-1; D is possibly TRBD2 (6 bases). Germline V CDR1 and CDR2: SGHRS, YFSETQ. The CDR3 is made up of 14 amino acids. V was trimmed by 0 bases and J by 6 bases, leaving 10 bases between them. The CDR3 loop reads CASSLEGTGNEQFF. The CDR3 DNA is TGCGCCAGCAGCTTGGAAGGGACTGGCAATGAGCAGTTCTTC. Full variable domain (missing parts from reference TRBV5-1 and TRBJ2-1): KAGVTQTPRYLIKTRGQQVTLSCSPISGHRSVSWYQQTPGQGLQFLFEYFSETQRNKGNFPGRFSGRQFSNSRSEMNVSTLELGDSALYLCASSLEGTGNEQFFGPGTRLTVL.

V and J are TRBV5-4 and TRBJ1-2; TRBD1 agrees at 8 bases. CDR3 size: 14 residues. V trimming: 1 base; J trimming: 8 bases; junction bases outside the gene matches: 7. CDR1 is SGHNT, CDR2 YYREEE, per germline (reference sequence). The CDR3 region is CASSLQGAKRGYTF. CDR3 bases: TGTGCCAGCAGCTTGCAGGGGGCTAAGAGGGGCTACACCTTC.

V and J are TRBV2 and TRBJ1-1, with 7 bases that match TRBD1. With V trimmed by 9 bases and J by 0 bases, 10 bases remained unmatched. This CDR3 spans 15 amino acids. The germline gives CDR1 SNHLY, CDR2 FYNNEI. CDR3 in DNA: TGTGCCAGTAACCTCGAGCAGGGGGTGAACACTGAAGCTTTCTTT. Translated: CASNLEQGVNTEAFF.

V is TRBV9 and J is TRBJ2-7, with a tentative D call TRBD2 (6 bases). The germline gives CDR1 SGDLS, CDR2 YYNGEE. V gave up 0 bases and J gave up 2 bases, with 12 bases separating them. The CDR3 has 15 amino acids. CDR3 amino acids: CASSVGLAPTYEQYF. The CDR3 bases are TGTGCCAGCAGCGTAGGGCTAGCGCCCACCTACGAGCAGTACTTC.